The present entry profiles one T cell receptor (beta chain) with its context. The antigen remains unidentified. TCRdb processed the RT-PCR reads anew with MiXCR; each CDR3 protein has one entry. The sample lists about 780,000 distinct CDR3 sequences, about a fifth seen once, with about 11% in the top ten. These data originate in a study of response to subunit inactivated influenza vaccine. Study results and caveats: Only a handful of new T cells, the authors suggested, are recruited with each seasonal influenza vaccination.

The sample was PBMCs from blood, taken approximately 5 days after vaccination. The receptor comes from a man in his fifties or sixties who received an inactivated influenza vaccine.

DNA for the CDR3: TGTGCCAGCAGCCAAGGATGGCCAACCACAGATACGCAGTATTTT. Amino acids: CASSQGWPTTDTQYF. The chain employs TRBV3-1 and TRBJ2-3; D is unresolved. The germline V and J ends were trimmed by 1 base and 2 bases, with 10 bases remaining between them. Germline-derived CDR1 and CDR2 are LGHDT and YNNKEL (reference sequence). The CDR3 spans 15 residues.